This TCR beta chain was sequenced in a study of beta chain features in type 1 diabetes. Study-wide context: Analysis included 95 million to 140 million sorted cells drawn from all samples.

The study, taken as a whole, reports: There was a moderate but significant shortening of TCRB CDR3s in all four CD4+ subsets of Type 1 diabetes patients.

Cells sorted by CD45RO/CCR7/CD25/CD127/CD95/CD27 comprised CD4+ naive, central memory, regulatory and stem cell-like memory cells. V lost 0 bases, J lost 7 bases, and 10 bases lay in between. Germline V lookup: CDR1 SGHRS, CDR2 YFSETQ. The CDR3 sequence is 13 residues long. cDNA synthesis used the whole RNA isolate, giving expressed TCRB sequences. Repertoires were generated with immunoSEQ multiplex PCR, while TCRdb's copy carries only in-frame clones and drops some. The sample lists 160,000 or so clones, around 9% seen once, with roughly 0.72% in the top ten. This clone was counted a few times. No antigen is known for it.

The clonotype was recovered from a woman younger than 45 with type 1 diabetes. The chain recombines TRBV5-1 with TRBJ1-1; D is ambiguous. The sequencing sample was made of central memory CD4+ T cells from blood. The CDR3 sequence is CASSLDRLDEAFF. Written as DNA, the CDR3 is TGCGCCAGCAGCTTGGATAGACTAGATGAAGCTTTCTTT.